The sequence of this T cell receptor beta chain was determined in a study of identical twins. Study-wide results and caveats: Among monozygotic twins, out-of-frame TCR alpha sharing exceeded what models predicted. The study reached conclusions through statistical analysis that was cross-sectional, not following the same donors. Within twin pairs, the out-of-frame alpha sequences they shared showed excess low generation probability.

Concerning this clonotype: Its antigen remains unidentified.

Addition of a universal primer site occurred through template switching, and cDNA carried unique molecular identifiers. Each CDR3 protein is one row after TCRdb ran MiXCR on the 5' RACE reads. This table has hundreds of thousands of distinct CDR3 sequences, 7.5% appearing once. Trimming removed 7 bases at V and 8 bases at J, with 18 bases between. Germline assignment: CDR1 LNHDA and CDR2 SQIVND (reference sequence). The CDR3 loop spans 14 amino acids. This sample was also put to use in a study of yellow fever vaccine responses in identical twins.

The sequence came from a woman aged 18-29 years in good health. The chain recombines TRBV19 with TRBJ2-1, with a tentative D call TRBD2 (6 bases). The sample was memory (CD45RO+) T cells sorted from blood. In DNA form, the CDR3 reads TGTGCCAGTATTGGAGGGGCACAGCACCATGAGCAGTTCTTC. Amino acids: CASIGGAQHHEQFF.